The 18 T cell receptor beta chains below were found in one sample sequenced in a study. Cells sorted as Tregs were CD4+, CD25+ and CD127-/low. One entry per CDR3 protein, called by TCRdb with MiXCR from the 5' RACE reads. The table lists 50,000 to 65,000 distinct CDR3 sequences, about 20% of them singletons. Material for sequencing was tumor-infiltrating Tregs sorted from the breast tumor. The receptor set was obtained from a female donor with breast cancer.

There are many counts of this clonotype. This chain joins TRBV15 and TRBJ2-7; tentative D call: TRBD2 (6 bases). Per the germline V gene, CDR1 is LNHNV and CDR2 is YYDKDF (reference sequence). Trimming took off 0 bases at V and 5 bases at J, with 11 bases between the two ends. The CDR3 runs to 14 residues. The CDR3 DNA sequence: TGTGCCACCAGCAGAGACCCGGGGGTGAACGAGCAGTACTTC. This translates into CATSRDPGVNEQYF.

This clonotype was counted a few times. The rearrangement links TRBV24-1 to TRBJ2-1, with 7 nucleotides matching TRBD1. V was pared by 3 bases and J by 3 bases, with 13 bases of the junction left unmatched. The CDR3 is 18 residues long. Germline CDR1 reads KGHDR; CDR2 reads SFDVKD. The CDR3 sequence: CATSDPTPTGERYNEQFF. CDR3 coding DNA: TGTGCCACCAGTGATCCGACCCCTACAGGGGAGCGCTACAATGAGCAGTTCTTC.

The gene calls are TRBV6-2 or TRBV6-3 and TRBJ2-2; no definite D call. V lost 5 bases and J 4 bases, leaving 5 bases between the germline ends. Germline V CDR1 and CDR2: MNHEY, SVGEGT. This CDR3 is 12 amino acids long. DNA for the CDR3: TGTGCCAGCAGTCCACCCACCGGGGAGCTGTTTTTT. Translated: CASSPPTGELFF.

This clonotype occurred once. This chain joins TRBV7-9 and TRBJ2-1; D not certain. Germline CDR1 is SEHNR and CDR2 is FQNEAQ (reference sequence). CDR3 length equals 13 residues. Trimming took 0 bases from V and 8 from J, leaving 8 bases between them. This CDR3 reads CASSLAIGDEQFF. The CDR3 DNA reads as TGTGCCAGCAGCTTAGCTATCGGTGATGAGCAGTTCTTC.

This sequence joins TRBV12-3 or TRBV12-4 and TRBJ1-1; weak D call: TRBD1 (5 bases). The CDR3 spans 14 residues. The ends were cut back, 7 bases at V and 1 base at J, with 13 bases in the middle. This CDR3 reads CASTLRDRNTEAFF. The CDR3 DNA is TGTGCCAGCACCCTCCGGGACCGGAACACTGAAGCTTTCTTT.

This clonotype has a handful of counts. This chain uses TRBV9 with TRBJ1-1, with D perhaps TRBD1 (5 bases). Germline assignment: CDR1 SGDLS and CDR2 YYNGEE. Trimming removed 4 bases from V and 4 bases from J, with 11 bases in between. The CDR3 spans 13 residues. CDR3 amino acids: CASSSRAATEAFF. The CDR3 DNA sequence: TGTGCCAGCAGCTCCAGGGCCGCCACTGAAGCTTTCTTT.

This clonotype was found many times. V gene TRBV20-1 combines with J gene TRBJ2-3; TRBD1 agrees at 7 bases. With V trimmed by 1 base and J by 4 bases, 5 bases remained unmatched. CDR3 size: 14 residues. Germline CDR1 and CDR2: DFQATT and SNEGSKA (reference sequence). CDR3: CSARGQGVADTQYF. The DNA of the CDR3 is TGCAGTGCTAGAGGGCAGGGGGTAGCAGATACGCAGTATTTT.

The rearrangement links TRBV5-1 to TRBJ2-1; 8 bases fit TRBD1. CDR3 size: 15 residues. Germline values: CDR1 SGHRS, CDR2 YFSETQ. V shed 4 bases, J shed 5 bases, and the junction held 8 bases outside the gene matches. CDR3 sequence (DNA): TGCGCCAGCAGCCGGGACGGACAGGGTGACAATGAGCAGTTCTTC. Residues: CASSRDGQGDNEQFF.

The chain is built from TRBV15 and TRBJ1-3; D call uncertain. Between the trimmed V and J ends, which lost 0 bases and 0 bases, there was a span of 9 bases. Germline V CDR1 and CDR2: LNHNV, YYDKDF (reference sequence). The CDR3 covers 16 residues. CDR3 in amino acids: CATSRDLIHSGNTIYF. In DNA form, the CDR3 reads TGTGCCACCAGCAGAGATCTGATTCACTCTGGAAACACCATATATTTT.

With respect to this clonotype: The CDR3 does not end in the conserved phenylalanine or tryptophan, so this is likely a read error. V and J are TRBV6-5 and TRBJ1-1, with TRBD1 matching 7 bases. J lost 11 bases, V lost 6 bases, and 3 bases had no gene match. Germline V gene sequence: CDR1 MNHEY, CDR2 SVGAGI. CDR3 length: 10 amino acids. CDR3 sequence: CASRPGGAFS. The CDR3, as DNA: TGTGCCAGCAGACCAGGGGGGGCTTTCTCT.

The CDR3 DNA sequence: TGCAGCGTTGGAAGATCGAACACCGGGGAGCTGTTTTTT. Translated: CSVGRSNTGELFF. The V and J genes are TRBV29-1 and TRBJ2-2; D uncertain. From germline, CDR1 is SQVTM and CDR2 ANQGSEA. V was shortened by 4 bases and J by 0 bases, with 6 bases between the two germline ends. The CDR3 is 13 residues long.

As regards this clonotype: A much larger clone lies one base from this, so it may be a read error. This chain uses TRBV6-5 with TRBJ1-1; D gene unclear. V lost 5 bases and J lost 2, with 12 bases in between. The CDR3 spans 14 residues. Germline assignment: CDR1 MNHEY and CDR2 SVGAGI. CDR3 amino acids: CASSTQVLNTEAFF. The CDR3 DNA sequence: TGTGCCAGCAGTACCCAAGTACTCAACACTGAAGCTTTCTTT.

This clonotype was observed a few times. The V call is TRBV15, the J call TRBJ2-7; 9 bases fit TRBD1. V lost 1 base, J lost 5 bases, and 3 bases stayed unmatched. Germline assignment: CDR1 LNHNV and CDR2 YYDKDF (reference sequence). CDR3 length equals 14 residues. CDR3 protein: CATSRAGTGNEQYF. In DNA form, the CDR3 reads TGTGCCACCAGCAGAGCGGGGACAGGGAACGAGCAGTACTTC.

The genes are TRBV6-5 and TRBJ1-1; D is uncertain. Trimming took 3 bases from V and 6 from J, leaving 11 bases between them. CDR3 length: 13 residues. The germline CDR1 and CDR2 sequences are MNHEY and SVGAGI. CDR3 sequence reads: CASSYQLNPEAFF. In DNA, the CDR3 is TGTGCCAGCAGTTATCAGCTTAACCCTGAAGCTTTCTTT.

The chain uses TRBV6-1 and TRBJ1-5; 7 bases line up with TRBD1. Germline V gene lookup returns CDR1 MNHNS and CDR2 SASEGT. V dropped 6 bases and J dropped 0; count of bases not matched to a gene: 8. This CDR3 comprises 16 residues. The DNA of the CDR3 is TGTGCCAGCAGCGCTCCCGGGACAGCTAGCAATCAGCCCCAGCATTTT. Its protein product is CASSAPGTASNQPQHF.

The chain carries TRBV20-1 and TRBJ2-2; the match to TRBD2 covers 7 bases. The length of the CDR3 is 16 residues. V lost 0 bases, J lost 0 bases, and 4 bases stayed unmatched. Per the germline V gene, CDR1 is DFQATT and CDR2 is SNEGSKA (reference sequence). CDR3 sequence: CSARDWSGANTGELFF. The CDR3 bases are TGCAGTGCTAGAGATTGGAGCGGGGCGAACACCGGGGAGCTGTTTTTT.

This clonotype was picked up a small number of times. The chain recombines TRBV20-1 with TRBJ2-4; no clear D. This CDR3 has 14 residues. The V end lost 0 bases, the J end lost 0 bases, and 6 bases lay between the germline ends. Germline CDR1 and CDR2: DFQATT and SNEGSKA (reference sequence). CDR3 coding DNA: TGCAGTGCTAGAGACATTCTAGCCAAAAACATTCAGTACTTC. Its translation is CSARDILAKNIQYF.

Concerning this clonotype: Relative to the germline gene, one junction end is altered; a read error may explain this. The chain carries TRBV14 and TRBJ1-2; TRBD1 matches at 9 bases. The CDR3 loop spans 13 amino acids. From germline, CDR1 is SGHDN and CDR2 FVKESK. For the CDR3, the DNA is TGTGCCAGCAGCCAAGTCCACAACAGGGGGCTTTACTTC. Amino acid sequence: CASSQVHNRGLYF.